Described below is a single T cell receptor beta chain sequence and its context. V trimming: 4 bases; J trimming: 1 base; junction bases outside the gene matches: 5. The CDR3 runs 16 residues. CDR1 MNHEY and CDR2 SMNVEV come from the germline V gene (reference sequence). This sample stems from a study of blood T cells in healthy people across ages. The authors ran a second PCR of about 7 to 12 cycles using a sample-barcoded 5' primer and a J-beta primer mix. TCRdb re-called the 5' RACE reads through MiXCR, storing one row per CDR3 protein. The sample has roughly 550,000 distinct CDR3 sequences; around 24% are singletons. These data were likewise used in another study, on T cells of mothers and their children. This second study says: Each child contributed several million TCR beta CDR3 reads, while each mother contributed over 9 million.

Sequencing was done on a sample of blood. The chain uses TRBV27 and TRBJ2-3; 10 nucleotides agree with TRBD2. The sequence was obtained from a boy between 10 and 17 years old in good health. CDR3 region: CASSSVGLAGTDTQYF. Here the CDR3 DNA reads TGTGCCAGCAGTTCCGTCGGACTAGCGGGCACAGATACGCAGTATTTT.